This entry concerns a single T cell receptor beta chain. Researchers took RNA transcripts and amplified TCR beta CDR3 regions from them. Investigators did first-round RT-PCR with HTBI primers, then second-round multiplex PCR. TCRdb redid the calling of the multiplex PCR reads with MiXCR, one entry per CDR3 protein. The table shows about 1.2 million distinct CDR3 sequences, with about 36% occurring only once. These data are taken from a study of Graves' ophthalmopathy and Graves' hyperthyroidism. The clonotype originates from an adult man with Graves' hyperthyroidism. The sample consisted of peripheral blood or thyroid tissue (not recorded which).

CDR3 in DNA: TGTGCCAGCAGCTCCTTGCCGCTAGCGGATACGCAGTATTTT. Amino acid sequence: CASSSLPLADTQYF. The chain is built from TRBV10-3 and TRBJ2-3, with D maybe TRBD2 (6 bases). V was clipped by 10 bases and J by 6 bases, with 20 bases between them. The CDR3 is 14 residues long. The germline CDR1 and CDR2 sequences are ENHRY and SYGVKD.